The rows below give T cell receptor beta chains drawn from one sample of a study of CD8+CD57+ T cells in acquired aplastic anemia. One entry per CDR3 protein, called by TCRdb with MiXCR from the reads. The sample records about 130,000 distinct CDR3 sequences, 40% to 60% being singletons. Sequencing was carried out using sorted CD4+, CD8+, or CD8+CD57+ T cells (not recorded which) from PBMCs. These receptors came from a human donor in good health, serving as a control. Each CDR3 is given with its conserved first and last residue. A D gene is named only where the DNA matches it firmly. A row's size may be missing; if present it is once, few, many or a size class.

TRBJ2-7,TRBV4-1,TRBD1,many,TGCGCCAGCAGCCATGGGGACAGGTCCGGCGAGCAGTACTTC,CASSHGDRSGEQYF
TRBJ1-2,TRBV7-9,.,.,TGTGCCAGCAGCGTAGACGAGCTAAGAGGCTACACCTTC,CASSVDELRGYTF
TRBJ2-5,TRBV10-3,.,once,TGTGCCATCAGTGACCCAGGGAAAGCCCAGTACTTC,CAISDPGKAQYF
TRBJ2-3,TRBV19,TRBD2,many,TGTGCCAGTAGCCCAACGAACGCGGGGGGAAGGGATACGCAGTATTTT,CASSPTNAGGRDTQYF
TRBJ1-5,TRBV4-2,.,many,TGTGCCAGCAGCCAAGATTTGGGGGGGCTGCCCCAGCATTTT,CASSQDLGGLPQHF
TRBJ2-2,TRBV19,.,.,TGTGCCAGTAGTGGACGGGACTCCGGGGAGCTGTTTTTT,CASSGRDSGELFF
TRBJ1-1,TRBV19,.,.,TGTGCCAGTACTAACCAGGGAGCCGGGAACACTGAAGCTTTCTTT,CASTNQGAGNTEAFF
TRBJ2-2,TRBV5-4,.,once,TGTGCCAGCAGCTCGATTGAAATGGTCGGGGAGCTGTTTTTT,CASSSIEMVGELFF
TRBJ2-3,TRBV10-3,TRBD2,.,TGTGCCATCAGTGAGGGACTAGCGGGGGCAGATACGCAGTATTTT,CAISEGLAGADTQYF
TRBJ2-2,TRBV19,.,.,TGTGCCAGTAGAAGGACAGCGAACACCGGGGAGCTGTTTTTT,CASRRTANTGELFF
TRBJ2-7,TRBV20-1,TRBD1,few,TGCAGTGCTAGCTTCGGGACAGAACCTCCCGAGCAGTACTTC,CSASFGTEPPEQYF
TRBJ1-6,TRBV12-3/TRBV12-4,TRBD1,many,TGTGCCAGCACCATGACAGGGATCAATTCACCCCTCCACTTT,CASTMTGINSPLHF
TRBJ1-6,TRBV29-1,TRBD1,few,TGCAGCGGGGGACAGGGCGGTAATTCACCCCTCCACTTT,CSGGQGGNSPLHF
TRBJ2-7,TRBV11-2,TRBD1,.,TGTGCCAGCAGCTTAGGATCGAGGGGGCCTTCGCCTTACGAGCAGTACTTC,CASSLGSRGPSPYEQYF
TRBJ1-1,TRBV30,TRBD1,many,TGTGCCTGGCTTGGGACAGTCCAGGCCACTGAAGCTTTCTTT,CAWLGTVQATEAFF
TRBJ2-3,TRBV9,.,many,TGTGCCAGCAGCGCCTCGGGACTTCTTACCATTCCCACTAGCACAGATACGCAGTATTTT,CASSASGLLTIPTSTDTQYF
TRBJ1-2,TRBV7-9,.,many,TGTGCCAGCAGCCGAACTCCCGGGACAAACTATGGCTACACCTTC,CASSRTPGTNYGYTF
TRBJ2-7,TRBV2,.,.,TGTGCCAGCAGCCCCAAGGGGGGGGCGACAGGGCACTTC,CASSPKGGATGHF
TRBJ1-6,TRBV6-5,TRBD1,few,TGTGCCAGCAGTTCGACAGGGACCTCCTATAATTCACCCCTCCACTTT,CASSSTGTSYNSPLHF
TRBJ1-5,TRBV2,.,once,TGTGCCAGCAAAAAAGGGTGGGATCAGCCCCAGCATTTT,CASKKGWDQPQHF
TRBJ2-7,TRBV10-3,TRBD1,.,TGTGCCATCAGACCGGGACAGCAATCAACCTACGAGCAGTACTTC,CAIRPGQQSTYEQYF
TRBJ1-1,TRBV29-1,.,few,TGCAGCGTTGAAGGACAGAACACTGAAGCTTTCTTT,CSVEGQNTEAFF
TRBJ2-5,TRBV20-1,TRBD2,many,TGCAGTGCTGGCCTTAGCGGGCAAGAGACCCAGTACTTC,CSAGLSGQETQYF
TRBJ2-7,TRBV15,.,many,TGTGCCACCAGCAGAGATAGCCCAGGATCCTACGAGCAGTACTTC,CATSRDSPGSYEQYF
TRBJ2-5,TRBV7-6,TRBD2,.,TGTGCCAGCAGCCACCTAGCGGGGGGGCCTCAAGAGACCCAGTACTTC,CASSHLAGGPQETQYF
TRBJ1-1,TRBV7-9,.,many,TGTGCCAGCAGCCGTCGGGGGGGCAGCACTGAAGCTTTCTTT,CASSRRGGSTEAFF
TRBJ2-3,TRBV2,TRBD1,.,TGTGCCAGCTCACCAACCGCAGGGGGCCGGGATACGCAGTATTTT,CASSPTAGGRDTQYF
TRBJ2-3,TRBV2,.,.,TGTGCCAGCGAAGACGGGGGCACAGATACGCAGTATTTT,CASEDGGTDTQYF
TRBJ2-1,TRBV19,.,.,TGTGCCAGTAGTTTGACAGTAAGAGACTCCCACAATGAGCAGTTCTTC,CASSLTVRDSHNEQFF
TRBJ2-7,TRBV3-1,TRBD1,.,TGTGCCAGCAGCCAAGGAGACAGGGAGTATTGGCAGTACTTC,CASSQGDREYWQYF
TRBJ2-2,TRBV7-9,.,many,TGTGCCAGCAGCTTAAGGGGGGACGCCGGGGAGCTGTTTTTT,CASSLRGDAGELFF
TRBJ2-7,TRBV6-2/TRBV6-3,TRBD2,few,TGTGCCAGCAGTTATTGGACTAGCGGGGGACTGGAGGGGGAGCAGTACTTC,CASSYWTSGGLEGEQYF
TRBJ2-2,TRBV29-1,.,.,TGCAGCGGGTGGGAGAACACCGGGGAGCTGTTTTTT,CSGWENTGELFF
TRBJ2-5,TRBV2,TRBD1,.,TGTGCCAGCATGAGACAGGGCGCCGGGGAGACCCAGTACTTC,CASMRQGAGETQYF
TRBJ2-3,TRBV19,TRBD2,many,TGTGCCAGTAGTAGTCCTAGCGGGGGGCAGTATTTT,CASSSPSGGQYF
TRBJ2-5,TRBV10-2,.,.,TGCGCCAGCAACTCCGTCCTACAAGAGACCCAGTACTTC,CASNSVLQETQYF
TRBJ1-2,TRBV5-1,TRBD1,few,TGCGCCAGCAGCTTGGACAGGGGAAATGGCTACACCTTC,CASSLDRGNGYTF
TRBJ2-3,TRBV9,.,many,TGTGCCAGCGGGGTAAGCACAGATACGCAGTATTTT,CASGVSTDTQYF
TRBJ1-6,TRBV19,.,.,TGTGCCAGTACCCCTGGGGCGGAAAGTTCACCCTTCCACTTT,CASTPGAESSPFHF
TRBJ2-7,TRBV20-1,.,.,TGCAGTGCTGACCCGGAGGCACGAAACTTC,CSADPEARNF
TRBJ1-6,TRBV7-8,.,once,TGTGCCGGCGGCACCCTGAACAGGGAGCATAATTCACCCCTCCACTTT,CAGGTLNREHNSPLHF
TRBJ1-2,TRBV25-1,TRBD1,.,TGTGCCAGCGTGGAAAGACAGGGGGCTTACTATGGCTACACCTTC,CASVERQGAYYGYTF
TRBJ2-5,TRBV11-1,.,many,TGTGCCAGCAGCCGGCAAGTGGCTGGGGAGACCCAGTACTTC,CASSRQVAGETQYF
TRBJ1-2,TRBV4-2,.,.,TGTGCCAGCAGCCAAGAAGGGGACATATCTGGCTACACCTTC,CASSQEGDISGYTF
TRBJ2-7,TRBV19,TRBD2,many,TGTGCCAGTACCGAGGGGAGGGCCTCACACGAGCAGTACTTC,CASTEGRASHEQYF
TRBJ1-6,TRBV9,TRBD1,.,TGTGCCAGCAGCCGGACAGGGAGCGAGTCACCCCTCCACTTT,CASSRTGSESPLHF
TRBJ1-2,TRBV20-1,.,many,TGCAGTGCTAGTTCGAACTATGGCTACACCTTC,CSASSNYGYTF
TRBJ2-5,TRBV2,TRBD2,many,TGTGCCAGCACCGCCGGGACTAGCCAAGAGACCCAGTACTTC,CASTAGTSQETQYF
TRBJ1-5,TRBV2,.,few,TGTGCCAGCAGTGTTAGTTATAGCAATCAGCCCCAGCATTTT,CASSVSYSNQPQHF
TRBJ2-1,TRBV11-2,.,many,TGTGCCAGCAGCCCTCGAATAGTAGGGGTGTACAATGAGCAGTTCTTC,CASSPRIVGVYNEQFF